One sample yielded the 25 T cell receptor beta chains listed below, sequenced in a study of OX40 agonist ivuxolimab in advanced cancers. Only in-frame clones appear in the TCRdb table, and some are missing; sequencing was by immunoSEQ multiplex PCR. The sample consists of tens of thousands of clones, around 81% of them appearing once. This specimen consisted of CD4+ or CD8+ T cells sorted from blood, obtained in a trial of the OX40 agonist ivuxolimab. The receptors originated from an adult with an advanced solid tumor such as melanoma, head and neck, liver or kidney cancer.

The chain is built from TRBV28 and TRBJ2-5; D may be TRBD1 (6 bases). The V gene's germline CDR1 is MDHEN and CDR2 SYDVKM. The CDR3 is 15 amino acids. V lost 8 bases, J lost 5 bases, and 21 bases lay in between. In DNA, the CDR3 is TGTGCCAGCGGCCCGCTGACAGGATTCATCGAGACCCAGTACTTC. Encoded protein: CASGPLTGFIETQYF.

The V call is TRBV6-1, the J call TRBJ1-6; 8 nucleotides match TRBD1. Germline CDR1 is MNHNS and CDR2 is SASEGT. Trimming removed 4 bases from V and 10 bases from J; junction bases left unmatched: 6. This CDR3 is built from 14 residues. In DNA form, the CDR3 reads TGTGCCAGCAGTGGACAGGGGTGGAACTCACCCCTCCACTTT. It is translated as CASSGQGWNSPLHF.

The rearrangement links TRBV2 to TRBJ1-4; D is unclear. This CDR3 contains 15 residues. Trimming left V 4 bases short and J 1 base short, with 10 bases between. Per the germline V gene, CDR1 is SNHLY and CDR2 is FYNNEI. This chain's CDR3 is CASSGARGTNEKLFF. CDR3 nucleotide sequence: TGTGCCAGCAGTGGGGCGCGAGGAACTAATGAAAAACTGTTTTTT.

V usage is TRBV5-1 and J usage is TRBJ1-4; 9 nucleotides agree with TRBD1. The trim removed 3 bases at V and 6 bases at J, leaving 12 bases unmatched. The CDR3 spans 17 residues. Per germline, CDR1 SGHRS and CDR2 YFSETQ. The CDR3 loop reads CASSSDSVDRGYEKLFF. The CDR3 nucleotides read TGCGCCAGCAGCTCCGACTCCGTCGACAGGGGGTATGAAAAACTGTTTTTT.

V usage is TRBV25-1 and J usage is TRBJ2-7; TRBD2 is a possible D gene (6 bases). CDR3 length: 16 amino acids. Deletions cut 4 bases from V and 2 bases from J, with 18 bases between. CDR1 is MGHDK, CDR2 SYGVNS, per germline. Here the CDR3 reads CASSGTAGGGTYEQYF. The CDR3 DNA sequence: TGTGCCAGCAGTGGAACAGCTGGTGGAGGGACCTACGAGCAGTACTTC.

This clone was found a few times. The chain couples TRBV25-1 to TRBJ1-2; D ambiguous. The CDR3 runs to 11 residues. The V and J ends lost 2 bases and 8 bases respectively, with 6 bases between them. Germline CDR1 is MGHDK and CDR2 is SYGVNS. The CDR3 bases are TGTGCCAGCAGTGAAGTATTCGGCTACACCTTC. This gives the protein CASSEVFGYTF.

This chain joins TRBV9 and TRBJ2-3; 9 bases are a match to TRBD2. This CDR3 spans 16 amino acids. Looked up from germline, CDR1 is SGDLS and CDR2 is YYNGEE. J was trimmed by 4 bases and V by 0 bases; bases with no gene match: 6. The CDR3 sequence: CASSVGPGTSSDTQYF. CDR3 sequence (DNA): TGTGCCAGCAGCGTAGGACCCGGGACTAGCTCAGATACGCAGTATTTT.

The chain uses TRBV28 and TRBJ1-5, with D unclear. CDR3 size: 13 residues. With 3 bases removed from V and 5 bases from J, the gap between germline ends came to 8 bases. The germline gives CDR1 MDHEN, CDR2 SYDVKM. The CDR3 reads CASSFNTDQPQHF. CDR3 sequence (DNA): TGTGCCAGCAGTTTCAATACGGATCAGCCCCAGCATTTT.

The J gene is TRBJ2-5, the V gene TRBV28, with D maybe TRBD1 (6 bases). The CDR3 contains 14 residues. Germline-derived CDR1 and CDR2 are MDHEN and SYDVKM. V lost 6 bases and J lost 2, with 13 bases in between. The CDR3 spells CASRKPTGQETQYF. CDR3 in DNA: TGTGCCAGCAGAAAACCGACAGGACAAGAGACCCAGTACTTC. Full variable domain (rest looked up from reference TRBV28 and TRBJ2-5): DVKVTQSSRYLVKRTGEKVFLECVQDMDHENMFWYRQDPGLGLRLIYFSYDVKMKEKGDIPEGYSVSREKKERFSLILESASTNQTSMYLCASRKPTGQETQYFGPGTRLLVL.

The V and J genes are TRBV5-1 and TRBJ2-7; tentative D call: TRBD1 (7 bases). The germline V and J ends were trimmed by 4 bases and 10 bases, with 18 bases remaining between them. Per germline, CDR1 SGHRS and CDR2 YFSETQ. This CDR3 has 13 amino acids. CDR3 DNA: TGCGCCAGCAGCCCCGCGGGGACAGTTTCACAGTACTTC. Its protein product is CASSPAGTVSQYF. Combining the CDR3 with reference TRBV5-1 and TRBJ2-7 gives the whole variable domain KAGVTQTPRYLIKTRGQQVTLSCSPISGHRSVSWYQQTPGQGLQFLFEYFSETQRNKGNFPGRFSGRQFSNSRSEMNVSTLELGDSALYLCASSPAGTVSQYFGPGTRLTVT.

The chain joins TRBV19 to TRBJ1-5; weak D call: TRBD1 (5 bases). This CDR3 is built from 15 residues. V lost 6 bases, J lost 7 bases, and 19 bases lay in between. Germline V gene sequence: CDR1 LNHDA, CDR2 SQIVND (reference sequence). The DNA for the CDR3 is TGTGCCAGTAGCTCCGTCGGTCGGGGACGCCAGCCCCAGCATTTT. The encoded protein is CASSSVGRGRQPQHF.

V usage is TRBV5-8 and J usage is TRBJ2-6; no clear D gene. This CDR3 contains 15 residues. Germline lookup yields CDR1 SGHTS and CDR2 YDEGEE. V lost 0 bases, J lost 4 bases, and 8 bases lay in between. The CDR3 coding sequence is TGTGCCAGCAGCTTGGTGGCGGCGGGGGCCAACGTCCTGACTTTC. Its translation is CASSLVAAGANVLTF.

This clone has just one count. This chain connects TRBV2 to TRBJ1-6; D is possibly TRBD1 (5 bases). There are 16 residues in the CDR3. V was cut by 3 bases and J by 7 bases, with 16 bases left in between. Germline loops: CDR1 SNHLY, CDR2 FYNNEI. This chain's CDR3 is CASSEIGDPRNSPLHF. For the CDR3, the DNA is TGTGCCAGCAGTGAGATCGGGGACCCTCGGAATTCACCCCTCCACTTT.

The V call is TRBV5-1, the J call TRBJ1-2, with D possibly TRBD1 on 5 matching bases. V gave up 3 bases and J gave up 0 bases, with 15 bases separating them. The CDR3 consists of 16 residues. Germline loops: CDR1 SGHRS, CDR2 YFSETQ. The CDR3 reads CASSSNTGTPNYGYTF. CDR3 DNA sequence: TGCGCCAGCAGCTCGAATACCGGGACGCCTAACTATGGCTACACCTTC.

J is TRBJ1-1 and V is TRBV5-1; tentative D call: TRBD1 (5 bases). V was cut by 4 bases and J by 4 bases, with 20 bases left in between. The CDR3 loop spans 16 amino acids. Germline V gives CDR1 SGHRS, CDR2 YFSETQ. CDR3: CASSAANQGSFTEAFF. CDR3 DNA: TGCGCCAGCAGCGCAGCAAACCAGGGAAGTTTCACTGAAGCTTTCTTT. Complete variable domain (other parts from reference TRBV5-1 and TRBJ1-1): KAGVTQTPRYLIKTRGQQVTLSCSPISGHRSVSWYQQTPGQGLQFLFEYFSETQRNKGNFPGRFSGRQFSNSRSEMNVSTLELGDSALYLCASSAANQGSFTEAFFGQGTRLTVV.

The CDR3 DNA follows: TGTGCCAGCAGTGAAGGGCAGGGTTTCTCCTACGAGCAGTACTTC. Residues: CASSEGQGFSYEQYF. The rearrangement uses TRBV2 and TRBJ2-7; TRBD1 might be the D (5 bases). Trimming removed 1 base at V and 0 bases at J, with 10 bases between. CDR1 and CDR2 (germline): SNHLY, FYNNEI. CDR3 length equals 15 residues.

The chain employs TRBV2 and TRBJ1-2, with 9 bases matching TRBD1. Trimming took 6 bases from V and 8 from J; bases not matched to a gene: 13. This CDR3 has 15 residues. CDR1 is SNHLY, CDR2 FYNNEI, per germline. The CDR3: CASSVQIPGQGGYTF. CDR3 DNA: TGTGCCAGCAGCGTACAGATCCCGGGACAGGGAGGCTACACCTTC.

This clone has only a few counts. The chain joins TRBV5-6 to TRBJ1-3; no clear D. Trimming removed 5 bases at V and 0 bases at J, with 9 bases between. The CDR3 sequence is 14 residues long. Per germline, CDR1 SGHDT and CDR2 YYEEEE. CDR3 nucleotides: TGTGCCAGCAGTTCTACAGCCTCTGGAAACACCATATATTTT. Translation: CASSSTASGNTIYF.

This clone was detected only once. This chain links TRBV10-3 with TRBJ1-5; D ambiguous. This CDR3 has 14 residues. CDR1 ENHRY and CDR2 SYGVKD come from the germline V gene. V gave up 4 bases and J gave up 4 bases, with 11 bases separating them. CDR3 amino acids: CAISGQAINQPQHF. CDR3 nucleotides: TGTGCCATCAGTGGGCAGGCGATTAATCAGCCCCAGCATTTT.

The chain combines TRBV5-6 with TRBJ2-5; D is perhaps TRBD1 or TRBD2 (6 bases each). This CDR3 contains 15 residues. Germline CDR1 SGHDT, CDR2 YYEEEE. Trimming removed 0 bases at V and 5 bases at J, with 14 bases between. CDR3 DNA sequence: TGTGCCAGCAGCTTGGTTTTTGGGGGGCGCGAGACCCAGTACTTC. Protein product: CASSLVFGGRETQYF.

The J gene is TRBJ1-2, the V gene TRBV5-1; D perhaps matches TRBD1 (5 bases). CDR3 size: 14 residues. Germline assignment: CDR1 SGHRS and CDR2 YFSETQ. Trimming removed 3 bases at V and 4 bases at J, with 13 bases between. CDR3 loop: CASSSNSGIYGYTF. In nucleotides, the CDR3 is TGCGCCAGCAGCTCAAACTCAGGGATCTATGGCTACACCTTC.

This rearrangement joins TRBV5-6 to TRBJ1-2; D might be TRBD1 (5 bases). CDR3 length: 14 amino acids. From germline, CDR1 is SGHDT and CDR2 YYEEEE. Trimming pared 4 bases from V and 4 bases from J, leaving 14 bases between. The CDR3 region is CASSIGEGIYGYTF. The CDR3 nucleotides are TGTGCCAGCAGCATCGGGGAGGGGATCTATGGCTACACCTTC.

This chain links TRBV5-1 with TRBJ1-5; D may be TRBD1 (5 bases). Germline V CDR1 and CDR2: SGHRS, YFSETQ. The CDR3 length is 15 residues. The ends were cut back, 4 bases at V and 2 bases at J, with 13 bases in the middle. The CDR3 loop reads CASSLGDAGNQPQHF. Written as DNA, the CDR3 is TGCGCCAGCAGCCTAGGGGATGCGGGCAATCAGCCCCAGCATTTT.

The chain uses TRBV10-3 and TRBJ2-1, with 12 bases lining up with TRBD2. The CDR3 is made up of 13 amino acids. Germline-derived CDR1 and CDR2 are ENHRY and SYGVKD. V lost 4 bases to trimming and J lost 8 bases; unmatched junction nucleotides: 0. Written as DNA, the CDR3 is TGTGCCATCAGTGGACTAGCGGGGGATGAGCAGTTCTTC. Amino acids: CAISGLAGDEQFF.

This clone has a handful of counts. V and J are TRBV19 and TRBJ1-5; no clear D gene. The CDR3 contains 17 residues. The germline V gene has CDR1 LNHDA and CDR2 SQIVND (reference sequence). Trimming left V 3 bases short and J 5 bases short, with 20 bases between. The CDR3 region is CASSIWRSRRLHQPQHF. Written as DNA, the CDR3 is TGTGCCAGTAGTATTTGGAGGTCACGTCGACTACATCAGCCCCAGCATTTT.